The sequence of this T cell receptor (beta chain) was determined in a study of shared clonotypes between healthy human individuals. The CDR3 runs to 16 residues. V was pared by 4 bases and J by 4 bases, with 6 bases of the junction left unmatched. CDR1 is SGDLS, CDR2 YYNGEE, per germline. The healthy adult donors were HIV-negative and reported no recent acute infections or vaccinations. The authors ran the assay at deep level. Template amounts of approximately 310 ng DNA, about 30,000 T cell genomes, were employed in unsorted PBMC replicate PCRs. Sequenced by immunoSEQ multiplex PCR; TCRdb stores in-frame clones only, minus some. The sample lists approximately 500,000 clones; more than 75% were seen once.

The TCR sequence derives from a woman between 40 and 55 years old in good health. Some clones in this sample may be carry-over from other donors' samples. The chain uses TRBV9 and TRBJ2-1, with TRBD2 matching 12 bases. The specimen was PBMCs. CDR3 residues: CASSPRTSGTYNEQFF. DNA of the CDR3: TGTGCCAGCAGCCCCAGGACTAGCGGGACATACAATGAGCAGTTCTTC.